These 16 T cell receptor beta chains originate from one sample sequenced in a study of T-cell memory formation after mild COVID-19. TCRdb reprocessed the 5' RACE reads via MiXCR and lists one record per CDR3 protein. The sample contains over 150,000 distinct CDR3 sequences, roughly 20% of which appear only once. Sequenced input: PBMCs or a T cell subset sorted from them (not recorded which). The receptor source for this set is a man aged 18 to 30 who had mild COVID-19 (a few samples of this study predate the infection). Cell type and time point are not known.

The chain has TRBV12-3 or TRBV12-4 and TRBJ2-1, with no clear D. CDR3 length: 15 amino acids. Deletions cut 6 bases from V and 3 bases from J, with 15 bases between. The CDR3 bases are TGTGCCAGCAGCTCCCGGCGCAGAAGCTACAATGAGCAGTTCTTC. As protein: CASSSRRRSYNEQFF.

The rearrangement uses TRBV20-1 and TRBJ1-5; perhaps TRBD1 as D (5 bases). V was cut by 7 bases and J by 1 base, with 11 bases left in between. Germline-derived CDR1 and CDR2 are DFQATT and SNEGSKA (reference sequence). This CDR3 is built from 13 residues. CDR3 DNA: TGCAGTGGACTGTGGGGGAGCAATCAGCCCCAGCATTTT. Amino acid sequence: CSGLWGSNQPQHF.

This clonotype has ten or more counts. One end of the junction is discordant with germline, which a read error may explain. The genes are TRBV12-3 or TRBV12-4 and TRBJ2-5; D remains unclear. The CDR3 extends over 11 amino acids. The CDR3 spells CASSLKETQYF. CDR3 DNA: TGCGCCAGCAGCTTGAAGGAGACCCAGTACTTC.

CDR3 DNA sequence: TGCGCCAGCAGTGAACGAAGACAGAGACACCAGTTCTTC. Translated: CASSERRQRHQFF. The chain links TRBV10-1 to TRBJ2-1; D may be TRBD1 (5 bases). Germline V lookup: CDR1 WNHNN, CDR2 SYGVQD (reference sequence). This CDR3 has 13 amino acids. Trimming stripped 3 bases from V and 13 bases from J, with 16 bases between.

Only a few counts were recorded for this clonotype. The CDR3 here is CASSQYRGPNYGYTF. In nucleotides, the CDR3 is TGTGCCAGCAGCCAGTACAGGGGGCCGAACTATGGCTACACCTTC. The V call is TRBV4-2, the J call TRBJ1-2; 9 bases are shared with TRBD1. The germline CDR1 and CDR2 sequences are LGHNA and YNFKEQ. The CDR3 totals 15 residues. Unmatched junction bases numbered 4, after V lost 3 bases and J lost 2 bases.

The V call is TRBV7-2, the J call TRBJ2-3, with a weak D call TRBD1 (5 bases). CDR3 size: 16 residues. In germline, CDR1 is SGHTA, CDR2 FQGNSA. V was cut by 1 base and J by 3 bases, with 14 bases left in between. CDR3 coding DNA: TGTGCCAGCAGCTTAGACCATAGGGGTGGTACAGATACGCAGTATTTT. It specifies CASSLDHRGGTDTQYF.

In this sample, this clonotype turned up many times. The rearrangement links TRBV7-2 to TRBJ2-3; 7 nucleotides match TRBD1. The CDR3 extends over 14 amino acids. V lost 2 bases, J lost 4 bases, and 3 bases stayed unmatched. Germline V gene sequence: CDR1 SGHTA, CDR2 FQGNSA. CDR3 amino acids: CASSLRGHPDTQYF. In DNA form, the CDR3 reads TGTGCCAGCAGCTTAAGGGGGCACCCAGATACGCAGTATTTT.

This clonotype was observed a few times. The CDR3: CASSPPGQGANTEAFF. In DNA form, the CDR3 reads TGCGCCAGCAGCCCACCGGGACAGGGGGCCAACACTGAAGCTTTCTTT. The V call is TRBV5-1, the J call TRBJ1-1; 12 nucleotides line up with TRBD1. Germline loops: CDR1 SGHRS, CDR2 YFSETQ. This CDR3 region has 16 residues. J was trimmed by 2 bases and V by 4 bases; bases with no gene match: 6.

This clonotype was counted only a few times. The chain links TRBV5-6 to TRBJ2-5, with D perhaps TRBD2 (5 bases). Trimming pared 2 bases from V and 4 bases from J, leaving 9 bases between. CDR1 is SGHDT, CDR2 YYEEEE, per germline. The CDR3 is 13 amino acids. The chain's CDR3 is CASSFGDGETQYF. The CDR3 DNA follows: TGTGCCAGCAGCTTCGGGGATGGAGAGACCCAGTACTTC.

The rearrangement links TRBV4-2 to TRBJ1-4; a possible D gene is TRBD1 (5 bases). This CDR3 region has 13 residues. The V end lost 0 bases, the J end lost 8 bases, and 7 bases lay between the germline ends. CDR1 and CDR2 (germline): LGHNA, YNFKEQ. CDR3 sequence: CASSQERGEKLFF. CDR3 DNA: TGTGCCAGCAGCCAAGAACGGGGCGAAAAACTGTTTTTT.

This clonotype has only a few counts. This sequence joins TRBV29-1 and TRBJ2-5, with 12 bases identical to TRBD2. With 2 bases clipped from V and 2 bases from J, the junction kept 12 bases outside the gene matches. The CDR3 consists of 18 residues. From germline, CDR1 is SQVTM and CDR2 ANQGSEA. CDR3 protein: CSVESSPSGGGYQETQYF. As DNA, the CDR3 is TGCAGCGTTGAATCGTCCCCTAGCGGGGGGGGATATCAAGAGACCCAGTACTTC.

This clonotype was observed at least ten times. V and J are TRBV12-3 or TRBV12-4 and TRBJ1-1; no clear D gene. Deletions cut 4 bases from V and 0 bases from J, with 6 bases between. CDR3 length equals 13 residues. The CDR3 protein is CASSYDLNTEAFF. CDR3 sequence (DNA): TGTGCCAGCAGTTATGATCTGAACACTGAAGCTTTCTTT.

V is TRBV7-2 and J is TRBJ1-5; the D is unclear. Deletions cut 5 bases from V and 7 bases from J, with 15 bases between. Germline V gene data show CDR1 as SGHTA and CDR2 as FQGNSA. This CDR3 is 14 amino acids long. This chain's CDR3 is CASSARRVRQPQHF. In nucleotides, the CDR3 is TGTGCCAGCAGCGCAAGGAGGGTGAGGCAGCCCCAGCATTTT.

The chain combines TRBV4-1 with TRBJ1-2, with D possibly being TRBD1 (5 bases). Trimming took 5 bases from V and 2 from J, leaving 12 bases between them. CDR3 size: 14 residues. CDR1 and CDR2 from the germline V gene are MGHRA and YSYEKL. CDR3 region: CASSRDGGNYGYTF. Written as DNA, the CDR3 is TGCGCCAGCAGCAGGGACGGGGGAAACTATGGCTACACCTTC.

This sequence joins TRBV4-3 and TRBJ1-1; tentatively, D is TRBD1 (5 bases). Germline V lookup: CDR1 LGHNA, CDR2 YSLEER. This CDR3 is built from 13 residues. V was trimmed by 1 base and J by 10 bases, leaving 13 bases between them. CDR3 DNA sequence: TGCGCCAGCAGCCAAGGTGAGGGGCGGGGAGCTTTCTTT. Protein sequence: CASSQGEGRGAFF.

V is TRBV6-5 and J is TRBJ1-1; D gene uncertain. This CDR3 has 13 residues. Trimming took off 2 bases at V and 1 base at J, with 5 bases between the two ends. Germline V gene lookup returns CDR1 MNHEY and CDR2 SVGAGI. This CDR3 is CASSYAGNTEAFF. The CDR3 DNA is TGTGCCAGCAGTTACGCAGGGAACACTGAAGCTTTCTTT.